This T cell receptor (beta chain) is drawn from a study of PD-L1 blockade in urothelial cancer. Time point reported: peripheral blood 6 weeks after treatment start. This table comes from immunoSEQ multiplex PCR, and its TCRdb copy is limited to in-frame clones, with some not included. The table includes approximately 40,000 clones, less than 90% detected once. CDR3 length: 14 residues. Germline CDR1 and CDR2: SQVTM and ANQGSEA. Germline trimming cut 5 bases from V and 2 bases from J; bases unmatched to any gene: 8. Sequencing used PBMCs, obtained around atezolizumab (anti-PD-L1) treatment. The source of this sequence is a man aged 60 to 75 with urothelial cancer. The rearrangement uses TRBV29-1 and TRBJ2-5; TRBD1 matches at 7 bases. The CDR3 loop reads CSVSPRTGQETQYF. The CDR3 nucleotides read TGCAGCGTTTCCCCCAGGACAGGTCAAGAGACCCAGTACTTC.